This record covers a single T cell receptor beta chain. The data were taken from a study of blood T cells in healthy people across ages. For the second PCR, which ran for 7 to 11 cycles, a sample-barcoded 5' primer and a J-beta primer mix were used. TCRdb re-called the 5' RACE reads with MiXCR, one entry per CDR3 protein. The sample has 1.5 million to 2 million distinct CDR3 sequences; roughly 52% are singletons. Trimming left V 5 bases short and J 2 bases short, with 10 bases between. The CDR3 sequence is 14 residues long. The germline gives CDR1 MNHEY, CDR2 SMNVEV (reference sequence). The chain joins TRBV27 to TRBJ1-5; D gene ambiguous. Sequenced input: blood. The source is a woman between 40 and 50 years old in good health. The CDR3 reads CASSPRRGNQPQHF. The CDR3 DNA reads as TGTGCCAGCAGTCCCCGCCGGGGCAATCAGCCCCAGCATTTT.